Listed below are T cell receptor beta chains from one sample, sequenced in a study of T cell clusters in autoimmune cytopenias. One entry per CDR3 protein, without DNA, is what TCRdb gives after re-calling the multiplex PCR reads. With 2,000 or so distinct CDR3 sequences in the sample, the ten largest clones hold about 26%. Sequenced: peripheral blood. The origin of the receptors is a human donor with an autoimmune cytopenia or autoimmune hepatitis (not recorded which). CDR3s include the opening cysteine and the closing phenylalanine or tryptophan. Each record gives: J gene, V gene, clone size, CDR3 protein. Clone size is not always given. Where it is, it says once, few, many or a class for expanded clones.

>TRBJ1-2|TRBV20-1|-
CSAHTGDYGYTF
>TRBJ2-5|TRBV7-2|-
CASSPGTSGAAAQETQYF
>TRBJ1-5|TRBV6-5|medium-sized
CASNRDRFEINQPQHF
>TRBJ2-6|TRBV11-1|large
CASSLSDSGANVLTF
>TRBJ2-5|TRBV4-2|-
CASSAQGAQVETQYF
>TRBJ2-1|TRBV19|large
CASSITGGSYNEQFF
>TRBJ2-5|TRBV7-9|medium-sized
CASSLVVRMETQYF
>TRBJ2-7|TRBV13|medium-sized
CASSSRQTYEQYF
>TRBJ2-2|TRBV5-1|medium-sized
CASSLRGGGTGELFF
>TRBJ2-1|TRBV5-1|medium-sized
CASSAGPEGDYNEQFF
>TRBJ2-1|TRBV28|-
CASSLQGLAYNEQFF
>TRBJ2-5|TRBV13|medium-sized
CASSSSLAAQETQYF
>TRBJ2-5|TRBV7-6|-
CASSLAAATKTQYF
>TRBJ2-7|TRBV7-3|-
CASSSRGGSSYEQYF
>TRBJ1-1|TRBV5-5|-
CASSLLGQTEAFF
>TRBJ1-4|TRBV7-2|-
CASSSNTRNEKLFF
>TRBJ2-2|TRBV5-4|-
CASSHDYHKHTGELFF
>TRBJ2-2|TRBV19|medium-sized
CASSPRAGELFF
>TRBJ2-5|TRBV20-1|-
CSASRQQETQYF
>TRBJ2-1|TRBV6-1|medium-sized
CASSERGFENEQFF
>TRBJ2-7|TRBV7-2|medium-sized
CASSFVEYEQYF
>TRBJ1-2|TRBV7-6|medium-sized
CASSFSGTDGYTF
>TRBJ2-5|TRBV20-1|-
CSARVLLAGAQETQYF
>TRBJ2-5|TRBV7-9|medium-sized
CASSLVGASETQYF
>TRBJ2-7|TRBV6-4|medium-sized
CASSPFSGNLSYEQYF
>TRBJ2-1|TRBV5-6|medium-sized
CASSADRGLNNEQFF
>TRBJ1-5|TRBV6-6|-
CASTETGGPQPQHF
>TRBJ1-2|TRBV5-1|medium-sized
CASSLEPGQPWGYTF
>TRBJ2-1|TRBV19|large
CASSPGTGRANEQFF
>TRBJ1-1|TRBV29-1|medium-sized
CKQTTNTEAFF
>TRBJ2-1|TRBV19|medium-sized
CASSNSGRQFF
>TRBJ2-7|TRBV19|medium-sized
CASSISGLATYEQYF
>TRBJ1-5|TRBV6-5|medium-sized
CASSTGQSNQPQHF
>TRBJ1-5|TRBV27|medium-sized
CASKETGPSQPQHF
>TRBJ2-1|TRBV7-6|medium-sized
CASSLTTTRNNEQFF
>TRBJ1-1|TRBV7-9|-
CASSLSLNTEAFF
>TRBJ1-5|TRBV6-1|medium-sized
CASSAGPQGTQPQHF
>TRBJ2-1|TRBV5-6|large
CASSLEVEQFF
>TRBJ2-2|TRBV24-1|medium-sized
CATSASHPDGGGIRELFF
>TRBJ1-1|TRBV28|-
CASAGGGSVGTEAFF
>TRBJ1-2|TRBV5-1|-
CASSLTTQANYGYTF